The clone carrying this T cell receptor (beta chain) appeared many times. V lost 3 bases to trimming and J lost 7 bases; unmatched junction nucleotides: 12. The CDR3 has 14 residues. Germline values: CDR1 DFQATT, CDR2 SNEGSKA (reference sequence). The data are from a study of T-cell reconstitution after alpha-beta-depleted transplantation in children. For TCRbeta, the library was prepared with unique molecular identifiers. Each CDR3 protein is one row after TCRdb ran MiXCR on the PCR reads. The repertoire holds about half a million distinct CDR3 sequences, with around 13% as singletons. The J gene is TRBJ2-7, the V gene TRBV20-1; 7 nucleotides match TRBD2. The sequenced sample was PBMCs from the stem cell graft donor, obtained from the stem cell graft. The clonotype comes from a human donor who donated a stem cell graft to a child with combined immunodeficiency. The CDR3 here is CSARTGTTHYEQYF. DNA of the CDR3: TGCAGTGCTAGGACCGGGACTACTCATTATGAGCAGTACTTC.